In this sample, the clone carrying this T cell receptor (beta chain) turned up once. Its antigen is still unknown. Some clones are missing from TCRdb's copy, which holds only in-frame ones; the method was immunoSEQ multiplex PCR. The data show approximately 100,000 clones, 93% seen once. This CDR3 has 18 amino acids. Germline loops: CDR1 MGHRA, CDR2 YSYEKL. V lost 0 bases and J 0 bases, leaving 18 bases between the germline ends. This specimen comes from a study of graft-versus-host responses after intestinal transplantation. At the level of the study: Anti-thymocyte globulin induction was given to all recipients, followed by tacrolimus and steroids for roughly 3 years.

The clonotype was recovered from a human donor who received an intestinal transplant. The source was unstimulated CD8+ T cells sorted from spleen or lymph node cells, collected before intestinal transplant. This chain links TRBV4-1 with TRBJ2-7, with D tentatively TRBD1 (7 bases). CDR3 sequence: CASSQDSGGTASSYEQYF. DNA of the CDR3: TGCGCCAGCAGCCAAGATTCAGGGGGGACTGCTAGCTCCTACGAGCAGTACTTC.